These T cell receptor beta chains were read from a single sample in a study of human T cells and chemical hapten exposure. From the RACE reads, TCRdb called clonotypes with MiXCR, one entry per CDR3 protein. The data contain more than 75,000 distinct CDR3 sequences, roughly 8.6% of them seen just once; the ten biggest clones take up under 2%. The sequenced material came from whole blood. Every receptor here comes from a male donor in good health. Some clones in this sample may be carry-over from other donors' samples. The CDR3 runs from the conserved cysteine through the conserved F or W. The D gene is left open where the match is weak. A row's size may be missing; if present it is once, few, many or a size class.

>TRBV4-2|few|NA|TRBJ1-5
TGTGCCAGCAGCCAAGAGACAGAGAGCAATCAGCCCCAGCATTTT
CASSQETESNQPQHF
>TRBV25-1|NA|NA|TRBJ2-5
TGTGCCAGCAGTGCTGTTGTCGAGACCCAGTACTTC
CASSAVVETQYF
>TRBV2|NA|TRBD1|TRBJ1-1
TGTGCCAGCAGTGGGGACAGCACTTCAACTGAAGCTTTCTTT
CASSGDSTSTEAFF
>TRBV5-1|NA|TRBD1|TRBJ2-3
TGCGCCAGCAGCTCCTCCGGGACAGGGGGGTTAGATACGCAGTATTTT
CASSSSGTGGLDTQYF
>TRBV10-3|NA|NA|TRBJ2-7
TGTGCCATCAGGAGGGGGTCGGGAGGCCGATCCTACGAGCAGTACTTC
CAIRRGSGGRSYEQYF
>TRBV5-5|few|NA|TRBJ1-2
TGTGCCAGCAGCTCGCAACAGGCTAACTATGGCTACACCTTC
CASSSQQANYGYTF
>TRBV20-1|many|TRBD1|TRBJ2-6
TGCAGTGTCGGACAGGGGACTGGGGCCAACGTCCTGACTTTC
CSVGQGTGANVLTF
>TRBV29-1|few|TRBD1|TRBJ2-7
TGCAGCGTCCATCCGGGACAGGGGTCCTACGAGCAGTACTTC
CSVHPGQGSYEQYF
>TRBV3-1|NA|TRBD1|TRBJ1-6
TGTGCCAGCAGCCAACCCGGGACAGCCAGTTCACCCCTCCACTTT
CASSQPGTASSPLHF
>TRBV7-9|NA|TRBD1|TRBJ1-5
TGTGCCAGCAGCTTAAAGGGGGCGAGTCAGCCCCAGCATTTT
CASSLKGASQPQHF
>TRBV3-1|few|TRBD1|TRBJ2-3
TGTGCCAGCAGCCAAGGCAGGGGGACAGATACGCAGTATTTT
CASSQGRGTDTQYF
>TRBV3-1|few|NA|TRBJ2-1
TGTGCCAGCAGCCAAGCCCCGGGCAGCCGGAATGAGCAGTTCTTC
CASSQAPGSRNEQFF
>TRBV27|few|NA|TRBJ2-7
TGTGCCAGCAGGTCCGAGCAGTACTTC
CASRSEQYF
>TRBV5-1|NA|TRBD2|TRBJ2-2
TGCGCCAGCAGCAAGGGACTAGCGGGAGCCGGGACCGGGGAGCTGTTTTTT
CASSKGLAGAGTGELFF
>TRBV29-1|many|NA|TRBJ1-1
TGCAGCGTTGTCCGGGGCGGCACTGAAGCTTTCTTT
CSVVRGGTEAFF
>TRBV7-2|few|NA|TRBJ2-4
TGTGCCAGCAGCTTTCCGGGACTGATAGCCAAAAACATTCAGTACTTC
CASSFPGLIAKNIQYF
>TRBV6-6|NA|TRBD2|TRBJ2-5
TGTGCCAGCTTTATAGCGGGGGAAGAGACCCAGTACTTC
CASFIAGEETQYF
>TRBV2|many|TRBD2|TRBJ2-7
TGTGCCAGCAGTGACCCTAGCGGGGAGCCCTACGAGCAGTACTTC
CASSDPSGEPYEQYF
>TRBV29-1|NA|TRBD1|TRBJ1-1
TGCAGCGTAGTAGGACAGGGGGTGCCTGAAGCTTTCTTT
CSVVGQGVPEAFF
>TRBV5-6|NA|NA|TRBJ1-1
TGTGCCAGCAGCTTGGATCCGGGGTCGACCACTGAAGCTTTCTTT
CASSLDPGSTTEAFF
>TRBV27|many|NA|TRBJ1-1
TGTGCCAGCAGGGAGACCGTGAACACTGAAGCTTTCTTT
CASRETVNTEAFF
>TRBV25-1|NA|NA|TRBJ2-3
TGTGCCAGCAGCCTTGGGGGGACAGTCACAGATACGCAGTATTTT
CASSLGGTVTDTQYF
>TRBV27|NA|NA|TRBJ2-3
TGTGCCAGCAGTTCTCAGGGAGGGGGTAGCACAGATACGCAGTATTTT
CASSSQGGGSTDTQYF
>TRBV20-1|many|NA|TRBJ2-7
TGCAGTGCGCCGGACAGAGAGTACGAGCAGTACTTC
CSAPDREYEQYF
>TRBV25-1|NA|NA|TRBJ1-1
TGTGCCAGCAGTGGCCCAGGCATGAACACTGAAGCTTTCTTT
CASSGPGMNTEAFF
>TRBV11-2|NA|NA|TRBJ1-1
TGTGCCAGCAGCCTCCCCCGGACAGCAACGAACACTGAAGCTTTCTTT
CASSLPRTATNTEAFF
>TRBV6-5|few|NA|TRBJ1-6
TGTGCCAGCAGTTACTCTAGCGGTGGCCATTATAATTCACCCCTCCACTTT
CASSYSSGGHYNSPLHF
>TRBV16|once|NA|TRBJ2-7
TGTGCCAGCAGCCAAGGGTATTCGTCCCACGAGCAGTACTTC
CASSQGYSSHEQYF
>TRBV10-3|NA|NA|TRBJ1-4
TGTGCCATCAGTGAGTCTGTCAAGTGGGGACCAACTAATGAAAAACTGTTTTTT
CAISESVKWGPTNEKLFF
>TRBV29-1|NA|NA|TRBJ1-4
TGCAGCGTTAAAAAGGGTGAAAAACTGTTTTTT
CSVKKGEKLFF
>TRBV14|few|NA|TRBJ1-2
TGTGCCAGCAGCCCTACACGGAACTATGGCTACACCTTC
CASSPTRNYGYTF
>TRBV6-1|NA|NA|TRBJ1-1
TGTGCCAGCACGAGGGGCACTGAAGCTTTCTTT
CASTRGTEAFF
>TRBV20-1|NA|NA|TRBJ2-7
TGCAGTGCTAGAATGCTCGGGTGGAGGACCTACGAGCAGTACTTC
CSARMLGWRTYEQYF
>TRBV6-5|NA|TRBD2|TRBJ2-7
TGTGCCAGCACCGAGCGGGGGTCCCCCTACGAGCAGTACTTC
CASTERGSPYEQYF
>TRBV10-2|many|NA|TRBJ2-2
TGCGCCAGCAGTGACTCTCCCGGGGAGCTGTTTTTT
CASSDSPGELFF
>TRBV21-1|many|NA|TRBJ2-7
TGTGCCAGCAGCAAAGCTCTAAACCCGGGACACTGTTACGAGCAGTACTTC
CASSKALNPGHCYEQYF
>TRBV29-1|few|NA|TRBJ2-3
TGCAGCGTAATGCCCGGCGGAGATACGCAGTATTTT
CSVMPGGDTQYF
>TRBV29-1|few|NA|TRBJ2-5
TGCAGCGTTGGTGCCAAGACCCAGTACTTC
CSVGAKTQYF
>TRBV29-1|few|TRBD1|TRBJ1-4
TGCAGCGTTCCAGAGGGACAGGTTAATGAAAAACTGTTTTTT
CSVPEGQVNEKLFF
>TRBV29-1|NA|NA|TRBJ1-3
TGCAGCGTTCTCAGGGAATCTGGAAACACCATATATTTT
CSVLRESGNTIYF
>TRBV20-1|many|TRBD2|TRBJ2-5
TGCAGTGCTAGTAAACTAGCGGGGGGTAGGCAAGAGACCCAGTACTTC
CSASKLAGGRQETQYF
>TRBV29-1|NA|NA|TRBJ2-1
TGCAGCGTTGAGATGTTGCCGGGAGTGGGTTACAATGAGCAGTTCTTC
CSVEMLPGVGYNEQFF
>TRBV5-1|many|TRBD2|TRBJ2-7
TGCGCCAGCAGCTGGGGACTAGCGGGAGGCGAGCAGTACTTC
CASSWGLAGGEQYF
>TRBV20-1|many|NA|TRBJ2-7
TGCAGTGCTCGGGGGGCTCCCCCCCACCACGAGCAGTACTTC
CSARGAPPHHEQYF
>TRBV20-1|many|TRBD2|TRBJ2-3
TGCAGTGCCCGACGGACTAGCGGGGGGGTGGTCTCAGATACGCAGTATTTT
CSARRTSGGVVSDTQYF